What follows is one T cell receptor (beta chain) and its context. V shed 1 base, J shed 6 bases, and the junction held 3 bases outside the gene matches. The germline CDR1 and CDR2 sequences are LGHNA and YNFKEQ. The CDR3 covers 16 residues. This entry comes from a study of blood T cell repertoires in COVID-19. In the study overall: Samples representing acute and convalescent COVID-19 were sourced from the United States, Italy and Spain. In each case, the material was cDNA or gDNA derived from T cells, B-cell-depleted T cells, or PBMCs.

How the authors handled the data: Amplification of reference gene primers provided the estimated nucleated cell counts. Using immunoSEQ multiplex PCR, the repertoire was profiled, and TCRdb retains in-frame clones only, with some absent. That table is the source of V, J and clone size, and D and trimming were worked out from the DNA. The data contain about 210,000 clones, more than 85% of them singletons. The source material was peripheral blood. This chain links TRBV4-2 with TRBJ2-1; TRBD2 matches 13 bases. The clonotype comes from a man aged 35 to 55 with acute or convalescent COVID-19. CDR3 amino acids: CASSQAGTSGTNEQFF. The CDR3 DNA is TGTGCCAGCAGCCAAGCCGGGACTAGCGGGACCAATGAGCAGTTCTTC.